Following are 17 T cell receptor beta chains from one sample sequenced in a study of CD8+ T cells in alopecia areata. RNA extraction and reverse transcription yielded cDNA as sequencing template. The repertoire was sequenced with immunoSEQ multiplex PCR; TCRdb's copy has only in-frame clones and lacks some. The sample consists of roughly 120,000 clones, roughly two fifths of them appearing once. The sequenced sample was CD4+ T cells sorted from blood. These receptors originate from a human donor with alopecia areata.

The chain uses TRBV5-1 and TRBJ2-7, with TRBD1 matching 9 bases. The ends lost 4 bases at V and 7 bases at J; junction bases unmatched: 12. CDR3 length equals 15 residues. The germline V gene encodes CDR1 SGHRS and CDR2 YFSETQ. The CDR3 reads CASSPGDRERNEQYF. CDR3 coding DNA: TGCGCCAGCAGCCCTGGGGACAGGGAACGGAATGAGCAGTACTTC.

V and J are TRBV19 and TRBJ2-5; 9 bases agree with TRBD1. Germline CDR1 reads LNHDA; CDR2 reads SQIVND (reference sequence). The trim removed 9 bases at V and 3 bases at J, leaving 5 bases unmatched. The CDR3 has 13 residues. The CDR3 loop reads CASRGTGKETQYF. The CDR3 coding sequence is TGTGCCAGCAGGGGGACAGGGAAAGAGACCCAGTACTTC.

This chain connects TRBV7-2 to TRBJ2-7; D is possibly TRBD2 (5 bases). The CDR3 runs to 13 residues. CDR1 and CDR2 (germline): SGHTA, FQGNSA. With 5 bases removed from V and 0 bases from J, the gap between germline ends came to 8 bases. CDR3 sequence (DNA): TGTGCCAGCAGCACGAGGGACTCCTACGAGCAGTACTTC. It codes for CASSTRDSYEQYF.

The chain links TRBV2 to TRBJ1-4; no definite D call. V gave up 3 bases and J gave up 0 bases, with 8 bases separating them. The CDR3 extends over 15 amino acids. Germline V gives CDR1 SNHLY, CDR2 FYNNEI. The CDR3 here is CASSDPVATNEKLFF. The CDR3, as DNA: TGTGCCAGCAGTGATCCGGTGGCAACTAATGAAAAACTGTTTTTT.

Many counts were recorded for this clone. The chain uses TRBV7-2 and TRBJ1-6, with 8 bases lining up with TRBD1. Per germline, CDR1 SGHTA and CDR2 FQGNSA. This CDR3 spans 14 amino acids. Trimming removed 7 bases from V and 7 bases from J; junction bases left unmatched: 6. CDR3 sequence: CASTRTGYNSPLHF. The CDR3 DNA sequence: TGTGCCAGCACCCGGACAGGGTACAATTCACCCCTCCACTTT.

This clone was seen a few times. The J gene is TRBJ1-2, the V gene TRBV13; 8 bases fit TRBD1. CDR3 size: 14 residues. The V and J ends lost 3 bases and 6 bases, in that order; junction bases with no gene match: 6. Germline CDR1 and CDR2: PRHDT and FYEKMQ (reference sequence). CDR3 bases: TGTGCCAGCAGCTTCTTAGTGACAGGGGATGGCTACACCTTC. Translated, it gives CASSFLVTGDGYTF.

V and J are TRBV7-9 and TRBJ2-7; the D is unclear. The CDR3 loop spans 14 amino acids. V was shortened by 1 base and J by 1 base, with 8 bases between the two germline ends. The germline V gene encodes CDR1 SEHNR and CDR2 FQNEAQ (reference sequence). The CDR3 DNA follows: TGTGCCAGCAGCTTAGGAGCACAATCCTACGAGCAGTACTTC. This encodes CASSLGAQSYEQYF.

This clone was observed a few times. This chain joins TRBV27 and TRBJ1-5; D ambiguous. Trimming pared 3 bases from V and 6 bases from J, leaving 12 bases between. Germline CDR1 and CDR2: MNHEY and SMNVEV (reference sequence). The CDR3 has 14 residues. The CDR3 protein is CASSFQSSRQPQHF. The CDR3 nucleotides are TGTGCCAGCAGTTTCCAAAGTTCGCGTCAGCCCCAGCATTTT.

For the CDR3, the DNA is TGCAGCGCTGATCCCGAAGCTTTCTTT. Translated: CSADPEAFF. The genes are TRBV29-1 and TRBJ1-1; D remains unclear. Trimming took 7 bases from V and 8 from J, leaving 8 bases between them. Germline-derived CDR1 and CDR2 are SQVTM and ANQGSEA. The CDR3 covers 9 residues.

The rearrangement uses TRBV28 and TRBJ1-5; D remains unclear. V lost 4 bases and J lost 4, with 14 bases in between. This CDR3 comprises 15 residues. Germline values: CDR1 MDHEN, CDR2 SYDVKM. CDR3 loop: CASSSHSPFNQPQHF. The CDR3 nucleotides read TGTGCCAGCAGTTCACACAGCCCATTTAATCAGCCCCAGCATTTT.

J is TRBJ2-1 and V is TRBV7-2; D perhaps matches TRBD1 (5 bases). V dropped 2 bases and J dropped 0 bases, with 11 bases sitting between them. The CDR3 spans 16 residues. CDR1 and CDR2 (germline): SGHTA, FQGNSA. The CDR3 here is CASSLRGVSSYNEQFF. As DNA, the CDR3 is TGTGCCAGCAGCTTAAGGGGTGTGAGCTCCTACAATGAGCAGTTCTTC.

The V gene is TRBV4-3, the J gene TRBJ2-4; 8 nucleotides align to TRBD2. The ends lost 0 bases at V and 0 bases at J; junction bases unmatched: 7. Germline CDR1 LGHNA, CDR2 YSLEER. The CDR3 is made up of 18 amino acids. This CDR3 is CASSQDLRGAVAKNIQYF. CDR3 DNA sequence: TGCGCCAGCAGCCAAGATCTGCGGGGGGCCGTAGCCAAAAACATTCAGTACTTC.

J is TRBJ1-2 and V is TRBV28; 9 bases are shared with TRBD1. V dropped 5 bases and J dropped 8; count of bases not matched to a gene: 15. Germline CDR1 reads MDHEN; CDR2 reads SYDVKM. The CDR3 runs to 16 residues. The CDR3 DNA reads as TGTGCCAGCAGTATACCGTCGGGACAGGGAATGGAAGGCTACACCTTC. Its translation: CASSIPSGQGMEGYTF.

The J gene is TRBJ2-3, the V gene TRBV5-4; tentative D call: TRBD2 (6 bases). V lost 0 bases, J lost 5 bases, and 13 bases lay in between. Germline V gene data show CDR1 as SGHNT and CDR2 as YYREEE (reference sequence). This CDR3 contains 15 residues. This chain's CDR3 is CASSLAPGEGDTQYF. CDR3 nucleotide sequence: TGTGCCAGCAGCTTGGCCCCGGGAGAGGGAGATACGCAGTATTTT.

The genes are TRBV5-1 and TRBJ2-2, with D possibly being TRBD1 (5 bases). CDR3 length equals 16 residues. Trimming removed 0 bases from V and 0 bases from J, with 9 bases in between. Germline loops: CDR1 SGHRS, CDR2 YFSETQ. The CDR3 reads CASSLGQIANTGELFF. The CDR3 nucleotides are TGCGCCAGCAGCTTGGGACAGATCGCGAACACCGGGGAGCTGTTTTTT.

V usage is TRBV30 and J usage is TRBJ2-5; D is perhaps TRBD1 (5 bases). Germline V gene lookup returns CDR1 GTSNPN and CDR2 SVGIG (reference sequence). V shed 2 bases and J shed 7 bases, with 14 bases lying between them. The CDR3 covers 13 residues. The CDR3 DNA is TGTGCCTGGAGTTTGTCGACCCAGGGGACCCAGTACTTC. Amino acid sequence: CAWSLSTQGTQYF.

The chain uses TRBV5-1 and TRBJ2-5; 10 positions agree with TRBD1. The germline V gene has CDR1 SGHRS and CDR2 YFSETQ. J was trimmed by 4 bases and V by 2 bases; bases with no gene match: 5. The CDR3 contains 15 residues. CDR3 DNA: TGCGCCAGCAGCTTTCATGGACAGGGGGGAGAGACCCAGTACTTC. Its protein is CASSFHGQGGETQYF.